The sequence of this TCR beta chain was determined in a study of tumor-infiltrating lymphocytes in primary liver carcinoma. Study context: Tumors measured roughly 4.2 to 11 cm and were stage T1-T3 N0M0. About 3.65 to 7.13 million productive TCRbeta reads were obtained from the samples, with similar numbers across tissue types. Study conclusions and caveats: Only about 8-25% of top clones spanned all five tumor regions.

The roughly 20-34 mg bulk tissue piece was not sorted before simultaneous RNA and DNA extraction. Every single tumor sample held over 85% viable tumor cells. Starting material of 400 to 600 ng total RNA yielded TCR beta cDNA via a constant-region primer. Construction of TCR beta libraries relied on three successive nested multiplex PCR rounds employing slightly modified ARM-PCR. MiXCR was run by TCRdb on the multiplex PCR reads, yielding one entry per CDR3 protein. The sample has approximately 30,000 distinct CDR3 sequences; around 78% are singletons. About this clonotype: The antigen remains undetermined.

This receptor was identified in a middle-aged man with primary liver carcinoma and hepatitis B virus infection. The sequenced sample consisted of liver tumor tissue from sampling region 5. This sample's subset: tumor region T5, tumor centre.

CDR3 bases: TGTGCCGACAGAGACAGGGTGGAAGAGACCCAGTACTTC. This sequence encodes CADRDRVEETQYF. This rearrangement joins TRBV6-1 to TRBJ2-5; 7 bases agree with TRBD1. The CDR3 has 13 amino acids. With V trimmed by 11 bases and J by 3 bases, 9 bases remained unmatched. Germline assignment: CDR1 MNHNS and CDR2 SASEGT.